This T cell receptor beta chain originates from a study of cytomegalovirus exposure and HLA in healthy donors. This clone was observed a single time. The germline V gene has CDR1 PRHDT and CDR2 FYEKMQ (reference sequence). The V end was cut by 5 bases, the J end by 5 bases, with 15 bases between. There are 14 residues in the CDR3. Assay used: immunoSEQ multiplex PCR; TCRdb lists only in-frame clones, some missing. The data show 260,000 or so clones, with roughly 88% seen just once and over 0.85% held by the top ten. The J gene is TRBJ2-5, the V gene TRBV13, with D possibly being TRBD2 (5 bases). Sequenced sample: PBMCs. This TCR was recovered from a woman under 30 in good health and CMV-seronegative. CDR3 coding DNA: TGTGCCAGCAGCAGACGGACCGGCGGGGAGACCCAGTACTTC. It is translated as CASSRRTGGETQYF.